This T cell receptor beta chain is drawn from a study of T cell repertoires in cytomegalovirus infection. The wider study: Newly reported HLA-C-restricted and thoroughly characterized HLA-B-restricted CMV epitopes were employed.

MiXCR was run by TCRdb on the reads, yielding one entry per CDR3 protein. The table shows a few hundred thousand distinct CDR3 sequences, with just under 35% occurring only once. The CDR3 runs to 16 residues. The V end was cut by 0 bases, the J end by 0 bases, with 12 bases between. Looked up from germline, CDR1 is ENHRY and CDR2 is SYGVKD. Study findings and constraints: Ex vivo responses were dominated by HLA-C-restricted CMV-specific TCR beta clonotypes.

A remark on this clonotype: Its antigen is not identified.

The receptor was isolated from a human donor in good health (CMV status not recorded). Some clones in this sample may be carry-over from other donors' samples. The specimen comprised cultured PBMCs, sampled from culture after CMV antigen stimulation. J is TRBJ2-7 and V is TRBV10-3; D perhaps matches TRBD1 (6 bases). The CDR3 reads CAISESIQGPSYEQYF. The CDR3 coding sequence is TGTGCCATCAGTGAGTCCATCCAGGGGCCCTCCTACGAGCAGTACTTC.